This T cell receptor beta chain was profiled in a study of blood T cell repertoires in COVID-19. TCRdb's copy holds only in-frame clones and misses some; the assay was immunoSEQ multiplex PCR. The sample holds 85,000 to 120,000 clones, roughly 86% seen once. V lost 4 bases, J lost 4 bases, and 17 bases lay in between. CDR3 length: 16 residues. CDR1 and CDR2 (germline): SEHNR, FQNEAQ (reference sequence). This chain uses TRBV7-9 with TRBJ2-1, with D perhaps matching TRBD1 (6 bases). This TCR was recovered from a man aged 35-49 years with active or convalescent COVID-19. Sample: peripheral blood. The CDR3 bases are TGTGCCAGCAGCTCCCCAGGGGCGGGCCTATACAATGAGCAGTTCTTC. Translation gives CASSSPGAGLYNEQFF. The full variable domain, with the rest looked up from reference TRBV7-9 and TRBJ2-1, is DTGVSQNPRHKITKRGQNVTFRCDPISEHNRLYWYRQTLGQGPEFLTYFQNEAQLEKSRLLSDRFSAERPKGSFSTLEIQRTEQGDSAMYLCASSSPGAGLYNEQFFGPGTRLTVL.